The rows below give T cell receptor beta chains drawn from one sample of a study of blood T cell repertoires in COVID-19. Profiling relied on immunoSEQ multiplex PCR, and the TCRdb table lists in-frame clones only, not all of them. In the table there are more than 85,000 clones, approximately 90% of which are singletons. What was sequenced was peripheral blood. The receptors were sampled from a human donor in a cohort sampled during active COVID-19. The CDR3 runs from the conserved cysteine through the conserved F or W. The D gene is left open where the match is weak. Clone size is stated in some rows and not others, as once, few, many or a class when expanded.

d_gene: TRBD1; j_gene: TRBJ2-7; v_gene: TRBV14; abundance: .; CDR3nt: TGTGCCAGCAGCCAGGGACAGTCCTACGAGCAGTACTTC; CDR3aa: CASSQGQSYEQYF
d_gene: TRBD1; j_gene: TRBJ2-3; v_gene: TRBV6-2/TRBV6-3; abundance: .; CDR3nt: TGTGCCAGCAGTTACGGGGACAGGGATCCAGATACGCAGTATTTT; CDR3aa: CASSYGDRDPDTQYF
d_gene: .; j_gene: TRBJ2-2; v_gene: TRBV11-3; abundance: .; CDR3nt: TGTGCCAGCAGCTTCGCGGAGAACACCGGGGAGCTGTTTTTT; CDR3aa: CASSFAENTGELFF
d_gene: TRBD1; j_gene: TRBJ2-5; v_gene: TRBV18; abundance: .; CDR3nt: TGTGCCAGCTCCCACGGGACAGCACAAGAGACCCAGTACTTC; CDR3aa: CASSHGTAQETQYF
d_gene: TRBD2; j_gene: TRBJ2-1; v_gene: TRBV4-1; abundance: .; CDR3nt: TGCGCCAGCAGCCAAGATCCCCGGGCGGGAGAGTTCTTC; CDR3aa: CASSQDPRAGEFF
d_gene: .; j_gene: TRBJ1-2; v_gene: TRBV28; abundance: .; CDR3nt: TGTGCCAGCAGTTTTCCGACAGGAGCTAACTATGGCTACACCTTC; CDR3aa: CASSFPTGANYGYTF
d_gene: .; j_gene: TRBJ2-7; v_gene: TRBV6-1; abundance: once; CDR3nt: TGTGCCAGCAGTGCCGAGTCGGGCTACGAGCAGTACTTC; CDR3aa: CASSAESGYEQYF
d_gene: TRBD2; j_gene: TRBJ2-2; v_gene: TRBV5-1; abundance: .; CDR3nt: TGCGCCAGCAGCTTGGGAGGACTAGCGGGAACCGGGGAGCTGTTTTTT; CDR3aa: CASSLGGLAGTGELFF
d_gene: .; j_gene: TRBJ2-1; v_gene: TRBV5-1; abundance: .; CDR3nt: TGCGCCAGCAGCTTAGGTGGGGAGGCCTACAATGAGCAGTTCTTC; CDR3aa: CASSLGGEAYNEQFF
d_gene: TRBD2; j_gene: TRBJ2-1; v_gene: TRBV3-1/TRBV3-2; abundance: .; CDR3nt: TGTGCCAGCAGCCCCTCTACCGGGGGGGCATACAATGAGCAGTTCTTC; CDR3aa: CASSPSTGGAYNEQFF
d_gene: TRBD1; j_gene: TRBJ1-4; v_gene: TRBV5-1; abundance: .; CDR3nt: TGCGCCAGCAGCTTGGATCAGGGGGCACCTAATGAAAAACTGTTTTTT; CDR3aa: CASSLDQGAPNEKLFF
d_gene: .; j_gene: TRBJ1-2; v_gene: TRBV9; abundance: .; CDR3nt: TGTGCCAGCAGCGTACAGGGTGGAGAGGACTATGGCTACACCTTC; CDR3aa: CASSVQGGEDYGYTF
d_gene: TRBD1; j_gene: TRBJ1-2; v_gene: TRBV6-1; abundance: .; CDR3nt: TGTGCCAGCAGTGAAGGAGGACAGGGGGCGAATGGCTACACCTTC; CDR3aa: CASSEGGQGANGYTF
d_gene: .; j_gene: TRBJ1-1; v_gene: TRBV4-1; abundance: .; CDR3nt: TGCGCCAGCAGCCAAGATCGAGGTAAGAGAAGGTCTGAAGCTTTCTTT; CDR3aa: CASSQDRGKRRSEAFF
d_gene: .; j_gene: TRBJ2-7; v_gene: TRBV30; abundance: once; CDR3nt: TGTGCCTGGAGTGGCAATGCGGGTATGAGTTACGAGCAGTACTTC; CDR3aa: CAWSGNAGMSYEQYF
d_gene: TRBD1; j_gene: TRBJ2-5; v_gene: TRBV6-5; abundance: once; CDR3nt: TGTGCCAGCAGTCCACAGGGGTGGGAGACCCAGTACTTC; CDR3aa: CASSPQGWETQYF
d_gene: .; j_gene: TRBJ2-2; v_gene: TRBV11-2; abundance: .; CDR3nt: TGTGCCAGCAGCTTAGTGTTAATGACCGGGGAGCTGTTTTTT; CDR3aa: CASSLVLMTGELFF
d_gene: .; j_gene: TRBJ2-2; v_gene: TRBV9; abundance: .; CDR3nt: TGTGCCAGCAGCGTAGCAGATGTGGGCTCCGGGGAGCTGTTTTTT; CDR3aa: CASSVADVGSGELFF
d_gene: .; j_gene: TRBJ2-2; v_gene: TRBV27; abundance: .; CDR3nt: TGTGCCAGCAGTTTGAAGGGGTTGGGCACCGGGGAGCTGTTTTTT; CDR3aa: CASSLKGLGTGELFF
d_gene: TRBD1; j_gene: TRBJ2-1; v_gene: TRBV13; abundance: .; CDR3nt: TGTGCCAGCAGGCGACAGGGGCCTTACAATGAGCAGTTCTTC; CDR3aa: CASRRQGPYNEQFF
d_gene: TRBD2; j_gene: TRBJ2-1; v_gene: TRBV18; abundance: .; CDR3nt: TGTGCCAGCTCACCACCGCTGAAACTAGCGCTACCCCCCAATGAGCAGTTCTTC; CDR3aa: CASSPPLKLALPPNEQFF
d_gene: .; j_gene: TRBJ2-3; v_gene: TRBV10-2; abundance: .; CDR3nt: TGCGCCAGCGGATTAGGGACTAGCACAGATACGCAGTATTTT; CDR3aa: CASGLGTSTDTQYF
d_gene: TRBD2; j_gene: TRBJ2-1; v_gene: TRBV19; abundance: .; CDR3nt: TGTGCCAGTTCAGAGACTAGCGGGACCGACGAGCAGTTCTTC; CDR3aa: CASSETSGTDEQFF
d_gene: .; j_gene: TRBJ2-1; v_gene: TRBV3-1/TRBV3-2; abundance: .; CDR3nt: TGTGCCAGCAGCCGCTACAATAGGGAGTATGAGCAGTTCTTC; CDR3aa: CASSRYNREYEQFF
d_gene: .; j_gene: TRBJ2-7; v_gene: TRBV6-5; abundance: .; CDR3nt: TGTGCCAGCAGTTCACTTTCCGCATCCTACGAGCAGTACTTC; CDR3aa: CASSSLSASYEQYF
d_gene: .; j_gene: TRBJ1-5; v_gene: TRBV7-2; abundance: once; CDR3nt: TGTGCCAGCAGCTTAGGTCCAGGAAATCAGCCCCAGCATTTT; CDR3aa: CASSLGPGNQPQHF
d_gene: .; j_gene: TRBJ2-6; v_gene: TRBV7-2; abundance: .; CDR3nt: TGTGCCAGCAGCAACACCGGGTCGGGGGGCGGGGCCAACGTCCTGACTTTC; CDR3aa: CASSNTGSGGGANVLTF
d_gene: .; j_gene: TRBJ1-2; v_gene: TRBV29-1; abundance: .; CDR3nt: TGCAGCGTTGAACTCGACACCGGCCTAGGCTACACCTTC; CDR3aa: CSVELDTGLGYTF
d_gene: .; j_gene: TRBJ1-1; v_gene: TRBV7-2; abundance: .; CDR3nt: TGTGCCAGCAGACTAAGCTTGAACACTGAAGCTTTCTTT; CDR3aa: CASRLSLNTEAFF
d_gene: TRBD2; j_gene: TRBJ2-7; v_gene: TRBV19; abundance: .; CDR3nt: TGTGCCAGTAGTATGTCTCGGGAGGCCTACGAGCAGTACTTC; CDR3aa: CASSMSREAYEQYF
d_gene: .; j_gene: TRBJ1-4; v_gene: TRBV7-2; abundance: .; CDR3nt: TGTGCCAGCAGCCCACAGGTTGCAACTAATGAAAAACTGTTTTTT; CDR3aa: CASSPQVATNEKLFF
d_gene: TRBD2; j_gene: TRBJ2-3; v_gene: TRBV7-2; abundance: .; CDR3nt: TGTGCCAGCAGCCTGGGAGCGGGAGGCACAGATACGCAGTATTTT; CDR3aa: CASSLGAGGTDTQYF
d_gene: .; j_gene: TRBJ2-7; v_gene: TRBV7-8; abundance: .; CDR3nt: TGTGCCAGCAGCTTAACAGCATTCTCCTACGAGCAGTACTTC; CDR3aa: CASSLTAFSYEQYF
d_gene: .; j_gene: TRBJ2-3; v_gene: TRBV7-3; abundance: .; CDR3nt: TGTGCCAGCAGCTTAACGGGCCCAGATACGCAGTATTTT; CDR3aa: CASSLTGPDTQYF
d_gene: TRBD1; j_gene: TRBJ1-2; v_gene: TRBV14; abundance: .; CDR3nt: TGTGCCAGCAGCCAACCTTACAGACAGGGATTCACCTTC; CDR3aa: CASSQPYRQGFTF
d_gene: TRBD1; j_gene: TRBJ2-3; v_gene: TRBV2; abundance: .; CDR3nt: TGTGCCAGCAGTGGAAGGACAGGGGTTCCAGATACGCAGTATTTT; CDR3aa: CASSGRTGVPDTQYF
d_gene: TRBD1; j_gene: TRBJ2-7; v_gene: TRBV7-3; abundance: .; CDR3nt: TGTGCCAGCAGCCCGGGACAGGGGTCCGAGCAGTACTTC; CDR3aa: CASSPGQGSEQYF
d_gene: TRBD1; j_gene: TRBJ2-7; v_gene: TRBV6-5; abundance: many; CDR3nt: TGTGCCAGCAGCATACGACAGGGTTACGAGCAGTACTTC; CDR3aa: CASSIRQGYEQYF
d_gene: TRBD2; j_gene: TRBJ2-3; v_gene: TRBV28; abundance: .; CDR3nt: TGTGCCTCTAGCGGAGTCCCAGATACGCAGTATTTT; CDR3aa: CASSGVPDTQYF
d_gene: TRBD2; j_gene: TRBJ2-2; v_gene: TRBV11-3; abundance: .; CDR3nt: TGTGCCAGCAGCCCGGGAGGACGCACCGGGGAGCTGTTTTTT; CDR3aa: CASSPGGRTGELFF
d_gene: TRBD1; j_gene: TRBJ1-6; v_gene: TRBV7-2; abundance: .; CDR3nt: TGTGCCAGCAGCTTAGCCGGACAGGGGTCGCCCCTCCACTTT; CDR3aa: CASSLAGQGSPLHF
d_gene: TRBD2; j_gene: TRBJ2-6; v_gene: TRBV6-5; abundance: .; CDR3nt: TGTGCCAGCAGCCGACTAGCGGGGGCCAACGTCCTGACTTTC; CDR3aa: CASSRLAGANVLTF
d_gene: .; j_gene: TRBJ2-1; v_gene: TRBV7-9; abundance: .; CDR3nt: TGTGCCAGCAGCTTACTGTCCCATGAGCAGTTCTTC; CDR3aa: CASSLLSHEQFF
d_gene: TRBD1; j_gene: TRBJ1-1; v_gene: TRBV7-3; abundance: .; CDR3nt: TGTGCCAGCAGCCCCTGGGCAGGGGGCAGGGCTTTCTTT; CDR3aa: CASSPWAGGRAFF
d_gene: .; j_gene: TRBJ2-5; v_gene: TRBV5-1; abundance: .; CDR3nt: TGCGCCAGCAGCCCAGGGACTGGAAAAGAGACCCAGTACTTC; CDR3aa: CASSPGTGKETQYF
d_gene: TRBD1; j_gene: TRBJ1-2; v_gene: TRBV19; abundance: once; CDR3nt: TGTGCCAGTAGACATTCTCGGGACAGCTCATATGGCTACACCTTC; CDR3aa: CASRHSRDSSYGYTF
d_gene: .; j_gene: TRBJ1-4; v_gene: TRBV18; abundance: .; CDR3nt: TGTGCCAGCTCACCTGGCCAGCTAGGTGGAAAACTGTTTTTT; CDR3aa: CASSPGQLGGKLFF
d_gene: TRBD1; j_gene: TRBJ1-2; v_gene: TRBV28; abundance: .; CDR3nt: TGTGCCAGCAGATACGGACAGGGTATTGGCTACACCTTC; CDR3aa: CASRYGQGIGYTF
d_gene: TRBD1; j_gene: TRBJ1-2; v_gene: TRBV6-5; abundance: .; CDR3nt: TGTGCCGCAACGACAGGGGCCTCTCATGGCTACACCTTC; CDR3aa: CAATTGASHGYTF
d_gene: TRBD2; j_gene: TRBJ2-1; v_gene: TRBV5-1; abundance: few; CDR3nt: TGCGCCAGCAGCTTTTCTAGCGGGGGGCCTTACAATGAGCAGTTCTTC; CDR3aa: CASSFSSGGPYNEQFF
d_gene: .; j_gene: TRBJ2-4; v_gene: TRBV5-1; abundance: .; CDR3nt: TGCGCCAGCAGCGGGGGCGCGGCCCAGTACTTC; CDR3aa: CASSGGAAQYF
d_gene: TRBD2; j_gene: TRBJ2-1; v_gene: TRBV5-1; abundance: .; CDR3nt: TGCGCCAGCAGCTTGGTACTAGCGGGAGAAGGAGAGCAGTTCTTC; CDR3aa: CASSLVLAGEGEQFF
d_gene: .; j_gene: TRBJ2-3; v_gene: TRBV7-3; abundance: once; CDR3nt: TGTGCCAGCAGCTTAGACGGAGGCACAGATACGCAGTATTTT; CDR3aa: CASSLDGGTDTQYF
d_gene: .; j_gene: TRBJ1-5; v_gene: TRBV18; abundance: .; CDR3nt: TGTGCCAGCTCAGATACAGGAGACGGCAATCAGCCCCAGCATTTT; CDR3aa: CASSDTGDGNQPQHF